These 9 T cell receptor beta chains originate from one sample sequenced in a study of T cells after somatic rescue of genetic block. Profiled with immunoSEQ multiplex PCR; TCRdb holds only in-frame clones, not every one. Of roughly 58,000 clones in the sample, approximately 96% are singletons; the top ten hold roughly 0.074%. The sequenced material came from peripheral blood mononuclear cells (PBMCs). All receptors come from a child under two years old.

The rearrangement joins TRBV10-3 to TRBJ1-2; D remains ambiguous. Trimming removed 8 bases at V and 2 bases at J, with 12 bases between. Germline lookup yields CDR1 ENHRY and CDR2 SYGVKD. CDR3 size: 13 residues. As DNA, the CDR3 is TGTGCCATCTCACGGGGTTTGAACTATGGCTACACCTTC. It translates to CAISRGLNYGYTF.

The chain has TRBV28 and TRBJ2-3, with D possibly matching TRBD1 (6 bases). With 6 bases removed from V and 4 bases from J, the gap between germline ends came to 11 bases. Germline CDR1 and CDR2: MDHEN and SYDVKM. This CDR3 has 13 residues. The CDR3 DNA follows: TGTGCCAGCAGGACAGGTAGTGCAGATACGCAGTATTTT. This gives the protein CASRTGSADTQYF.

The CDR3 nucleotides read TGTGCCAGCAGCTTCGGGGCAGATCAAGAGACCCAGTACTTC. It specifies CASSFGADQETQYF. The genes are TRBV7-2 and TRBJ2-5, with D possibly being TRBD1 or TRBD2 (5 bases each). CDR3 length: 14 residues. Trimming pared 3 bases from V and 2 bases from J, leaving 10 bases between. Per germline, CDR1 SGHTA and CDR2 FQGNSA.

J is TRBJ2-2 and V is TRBV5-6; D is undetermined. Trimming cost V 2 bases and J 7 bases, with 6 bases left between them. The CDR3 is 12 amino acids. CDR1 and CDR2 from the germline V gene are SGHDT and YYEEEE. CDR3 amino acids: CASSFLGGELFF. The CDR3 coding sequence is TGTGCCAGCAGCTTCCTAGGCGGGGAGCTGTTTTTT. Combining the CDR3 with reference TRBV5-6 and TRBJ2-2 gives the whole variable domain DAGVTQSPTHLIKTRGQQVTLRCSPKSGHDTVSWYQQALGQGPQFIFQYYEEEERQRGNFPDRFSGHQFPNYSSELNVNALLLGDSALYLCASSFLGGELFFGEGSRLTVL.

The chain links TRBV5-1 to TRBJ1-3, with a weak D call TRBD1 (5 bases). This CDR3 has 15 amino acids. V was shortened by 0 bases and J by 6 bases, with 13 bases between the two germline ends. In germline, CDR1 is SGHRS, CDR2 YFSETQ. CDR3 loop: CASSLGLDSENTIYF. The CDR3 coding sequence is TGCGCCAGCAGCTTGGGCCTCGACAGTGAAAACACCATATATTTT.

This sequence joins TRBV6-5 and TRBJ1-2, with TRBD1 identical over 7 bases. The CDR3 length is 15 residues. The germline CDR1 and CDR2 sequences are MNHEY and SVGAGI. After removal of 1 base from V and 6 bases from J, the junction contained 8 bases not matched to a gene. CDR3 loop: CASSYFRTGGHGYTF. As DNA, the CDR3 is TGTGCCAGCAGTTACTTCCGGACAGGAGGGCATGGCTACACCTTC.

The CDR3 region has the DNA TGCGCCAGCAGCTTGGAGGGAGGCTACGAGCAGTACTTC. Translation: CASSLEGGYEQYF. The chain is built from TRBV5-1 and TRBJ2-7; D is perhaps TRBD2 (6 bases). The V end was cut by 0 bases, the J end by 3 bases, with 7 bases between. CDR1 SGHRS and CDR2 YFSETQ come from the germline V gene. The length of the CDR3 is 13 residues.

The chain couples TRBV6-5 to TRBJ2-2; no reliable D call. Germline lookup yields CDR1 MNHEY and CDR2 SVGAGI. The V gene lost 7 bases and the J gene lost 1 base, with 4 bases spanning the gap. CDR3 size: 12 residues. The CDR3 DNA sequence: TGTGCCAGCAAGAGGAACACCGGGGAGCTGTTTTTT. Translation: CASKRNTGELFF.

The V call is TRBV10-2, the J call TRBJ2-6, with 9 bases fitting TRBD1. This CDR3 comprises 17 residues. From germline, CDR1 is WSHSY and CDR2 SAAADI. Germline trimming cut 8 bases from V and 2 bases from J; bases unmatched to any gene: 10. The CDR3 reads CASRTQDRGAGANVLTF. Here the CDR3 DNA reads TGCGCCAGCCGGACACAAGACAGGGGGGCTGGGGCCAACGTCCTGACTTTC.